Shown below are 22 T cell receptor beta chains from a single sample sequenced in a study of cytomegalovirus exposure and HLA in healthy donors. Primers for the PCR totalled 60 Vbeta and 13 Jbeta. The table came from immunoSEQ multiplex PCR; TCRdb's copy has only in-frame clones and leaves some out. The sample has 75,000 to 95,000 clones; the top ten hold 4.5% to 6.5%. The sample consisted of PBMCs. These TCRs come from a girl aged 5 to 17 in good health and CMV-seropositive.

V usage is TRBV9 and J usage is TRBJ1-1; D is unclear. The CDR3 is made up of 14 amino acids. Germline values: CDR1 SGDLS, CDR2 YYNGEE. V was pared by 4 bases and J by 1 base, with 11 bases between. CDR3 in amino acids: CASSTYGENTEAFF. As DNA, the CDR3 is TGTGCCAGCAGCACCTACGGGGAGAACACTGAAGCTTTCTTT.

In nucleotides, the CDR3 is TGCGCCAGACCGGGACACCCTTCCTCCTACGAGCAGTACGTC. Translating it yields CARPGHPSSYEQYV. The rearrangement joins TRBV10-1 to TRBJ2-7; perhaps TRBD1 as D (6 bases). This CDR3 has 14 amino acids. The V end lost 9 bases, the J end lost 0 bases, and 15 bases lay between the germline ends. Germline V gene lookup returns CDR1 WNHNN and CDR2 SYGVQD (reference sequence).

V gene TRBV6-1 combines with J gene TRBJ2-1, with D possibly being TRBD2 (6 bases). The CDR3 runs 15 residues. V gave up 1 base and J gave up 6 bases, with 13 bases separating them. Germline-derived CDR1 and CDR2 are MNHNS and SASEGT. CDR3 DNA: TGTGCCAGCAGTGAAGAGAGCACTAGCCTCAATGAGCAGTTCTTC. Amino acids: CASSEESTSLNEQFF.

This rearrangement joins TRBV30 to TRBJ1-5; weak D call: TRBD1 (6 bases). Trimming stripped 2 bases from V and 3 bases from J, with 14 bases between. The CDR3 covers 15 residues. Germline CDR1 and CDR2: GTSNPN and SVGIG (reference sequence). The CDR3 sequence: CAWSMGDTDNQPQHF. CDR3 DNA sequence: TGTGCCTGGAGTATGGGGGACACCGACAATCAGCCCCAGCATTTT.

The chain recombines TRBV27 with TRBJ2-7; TRBD2 might be the D (7 bases). The CDR3 consists of 14 residues. The ends were cut back, 7 bases at V and 7 bases at J, with 20 bases in the middle. CDR1 MNHEY and CDR2 SMNVEV come from the germline V gene (reference sequence). CDR3 region: CASTPFRGAREQYV. The CDR3 DNA follows: TGTGCCAGCACCCCATTTCGGGGGGCGCGGGAGCAGTACGTC.

The chain uses TRBV9 and TRBJ2-3; 9 nucleotides match TRBD2. CDR1 is SGDLS and CDR2 is YYNGEE in the germline V gene. The CDR3 covers 17 residues. Unmatched junction bases numbered 14, after V lost 4 bases and J lost 5 bases. DNA of the CDR3: TGTGCCAGCAGCCCAGAGCTTGGCGGGGGGGTACGAGATACGCAGTATTTT. This codes for CASSPELGGGVRDTQYF.

The V and J genes are TRBV28 and TRBJ2-2, with D hard to call. Germline V gives CDR1 MDHEN, CDR2 SYDVKM. The CDR3 covers 11 residues. Trimming left V 8 bases short and J 7 bases short, with 8 bases between. CDR3 coding DNA: TGTGCCAGCCAGTTCGTCGGGGAGCTGTTTTTT. Residues: CASQFVGELFF. Together with reference TRBV28 and TRBJ2-2, the CDR3 gives the full variable domain: DVKVTQSSRYLVKRTGEKVFLECVQDMDHENMFWYRQDPGLGLRLIYFSYDVKMKEKGDIPEGYSVSREKKERFSLILESASTNQTSMYLCASQFVGELFFGEGSRLTVL.

The chain combines TRBV5-1 with TRBJ2-2; D is possibly TRBD2 (5 bases). Germline V lookup: CDR1 SGHRS, CDR2 YFSETQ. The V end was cut by 1 base, the J end by 2 bases, with 6 bases between. This CDR3 has 14 amino acids. The chain's CDR3 is CASSLSGNTGELFF. The CDR3 DNA follows: TGCGCCAGCAGCTTGAGCGGAAACACCGGGGAGCTGTTTTTT.

The chain employs TRBV7-6 and TRBJ1-2, with TRBD1 identical over 8 bases. The CDR3 covers 14 residues. The ends lost 4 bases at V and 4 bases at J; junction bases unmatched: 5. From germline, CDR1 is SGHVS and CDR2 FNYEAQ. Written as DNA, the CDR3 is TGTGCCAGCAGCTGGACAGGGTCCGGCTATGGCTACACCTTC. Protein: CASSWTGSGYGYTF.

V usage is TRBV9 and J usage is TRBJ2-5, with 11 bases lining up with TRBD2. Germline values: CDR1 SGDLS, CDR2 YYNGEE. V trimming: 0 bases; J trimming: 2 bases; junction bases outside the gene matches: 6. The CDR3 is 17 residues long. For the CDR3, the DNA is TGTGCCAGCAGCGTAGCTACTAGCGGGGGATTTCAAGAGACCCAGTACTTC. As protein: CASSVATSGGFQETQYF. The full variable domain, in which reference TRBV9 and TRBJ2-5 provide the parts outside the CDR3, is DSGVTQTPKHLITATGQRVTLRCSPRSGDLSVYWYQQSLDQGLQFLIQYYNGEERAKGNILERFSAQQFPDLHSELNLSSLELGDSALYFCASSVATSGGFQETQYFGPGTRLLVL.

V usage is TRBV6-6 and J usage is TRBJ1-3; no clear D. In germline, CDR1 is MNHNY, CDR2 SVGAGI (reference sequence). The germline V and J ends were trimmed by 6 bases and 0 bases, with 9 bases remaining between them. The CDR3 contains 14 residues. CDR3 sequence: CASSITVSGNTIYF. The CDR3, as DNA: TGTGCCAGCAGCATTACAGTCTCTGGAAACACCATATATTTT.

Comment on this clone: Germline and junction disagree at one end, which may indicate a read error. J is TRBJ2-3 and V is TRBV4-3, with TRBD1 identical over 8 bases. Germline CDR1 reads LGHNA; CDR2 reads YSLEER. The CDR3 contains 15 residues. CDR3 sequence reads: CASSRTTGDADKQYF. The CDR3 nucleotides are TGCGCCAGCAGCCGTACGACAGGGGACGCAGATAAGCAGTATTTT.

The chain employs TRBV11-3 and TRBJ2-7; 7 bases agree with TRBD2. The CDR3 spans 15 residues. The V gene's germline CDR1 is SGHNT and CDR2 YENEEA. Trimming cost V 4 bases and J 2 bases; bases outside gene matches: 8. The CDR3 reads CASSSGLGDAYEQYV. Written as DNA, the CDR3 is TGTGCCAGCAGCTCTGGACTAGGTGACGCCTACGAGCAGTACGTC.

V is TRBV19 and J is TRBJ1-6; the match to TRBD1 covers 7 bases. This CDR3 region has 16 residues. V lost 7 bases to trimming and J lost 6 bases; unmatched junction nucleotides: 12. Germline CDR1 and CDR2: LNHDA and SQIVND (reference sequence). The DNA of the CDR3 is TGTGCCAGTAACCAAGGACAGGTATACTCTAATTCACCCCTCCACTTT. Its translation: CASNQGQVYSNSPLHF.

On this clone: At the DNA level, this CDR3 is encoded by other sequences in the same sample as well. The chain joins TRBV6-5 to TRBJ2-2; 10 bases agree with TRBD2. This CDR3 has 15 residues. The V segment lost 4 bases and the J segment 5 bases; nucleotides outside the gene matches: 4. Looked up from germline, CDR1 is MNHEY and CDR2 is SVGAGI. DNA for the CDR3: TGTGCCAGCAGTTCTAGCGGGGGAGTTACCGGGGAGCTGTTTTTT. Encoded protein: CASSSSGGVTGELFF.

To note about this clone: One junction end does not reproduce the germline sequence, and a read error may be involved. The chain joins TRBV4-3 to TRBJ2-1; TRBD2 agrees at 12 bases. The CDR3 consists of 17 residues. CDR1 is LGHNA and CDR2 is YSLEER in the germline V gene. In DNA, the CDR3 is TGCGCCAGCAGCCGACTAGCGGGGGAGATCTCCGACAATGAGCAGTTCTTC. Amino acids: CASSRLAGEISDNEQFF.

This chain connects TRBV5-4 to TRBJ2-7, with 7 positions matching TRBD1. J was trimmed by 0 bases and V by 0 bases; bases with no gene match: 3. The germline CDR1 and CDR2 sequences are SGHNT and YYREEE (reference sequence). This CDR3 is built from 15 residues. In DNA, the CDR3 is TGTGCCAGCAGCTTGGGACAGGGAAGCTCCTACGAGCAGTACGTC. Residues: CASSLGQGSSYEQYV.

V gene TRBV7-2 combines with J gene TRBJ2-7; possibly TRBD1 for D (6 bases). The V end lost 1 base, the J end lost 3 bases, and 13 bases lay between the germline ends. The CDR3 contains 15 residues. The germline V gene has CDR1 SGHTA and CDR2 FQGNSA. The CDR3 protein is CASSLGSGTLYEQYF. In DNA, the CDR3 is TGTGCCAGCAGCTTAGGATCCGGGACACTCTACGAGCAGTACTTC.

J is TRBJ2-3 and V is TRBV7-3; D not certain. V gave up 1 base and J gave up 2 bases, with 10 bases separating them. The CDR3 spans 15 residues. Per the germline V gene, CDR1 is SGHTA and CDR2 is FQGTGA. In nucleotides, the CDR3 is TGTGCCAGCAGCTTAATGACTCTCGACACAGATACGCAGTATTTT. Its protein is CASSLMTLDTDTQYF.

In the case of this clone: One end of the junction does not line up with germline, which may come from a read error. The sample contains more than one DNA sequence encoding this CDR3. V usage is TRBV6-1 and J usage is TRBJ1-6; 10 nucleotides agree with TRBD1. Germline lookup yields CDR1 MNHNS and CDR2 SASEGT. The CDR3 has 14 amino acids. In nucleotides, the CDR3 is TGTGCCAGCAGTCCGACAGGGGGCATTTCACCCCTACACTTT. Translating gives CASSPTGGISPLHF.

The V call is TRBV10-2, the J call TRBJ2-1, with 7 bases identical to TRBD2. V trimming: 6 bases; J trimming: 8 bases; junction bases outside the gene matches: 10. This CDR3 comprises 14 residues. Looked up from germline, CDR1 is WSHSY and CDR2 is SAAADI. The CDR3 nucleotides read TGCGCCAGCAGCCTAGGACTAGTTCTGGATGAGCAGTTCTTC. Its translation is CASSLGLVLDEQFF.

This chain links TRBV27 with TRBJ1-1, with D maybe TRBD1 (5 bases). Germline lookup yields CDR1 MNHEY and CDR2 SMNVEV (reference sequence). Deletions cut 5 bases from V and 0 bases from J, with 13 bases between. CDR3 length equals 15 residues. As DNA, the CDR3 is TGTGCCAGCAGTCTCTTGGGGGGGATGAACACTGAAGCTTTCTTT. Translated, it gives CASSLLGGMNTEAFF.